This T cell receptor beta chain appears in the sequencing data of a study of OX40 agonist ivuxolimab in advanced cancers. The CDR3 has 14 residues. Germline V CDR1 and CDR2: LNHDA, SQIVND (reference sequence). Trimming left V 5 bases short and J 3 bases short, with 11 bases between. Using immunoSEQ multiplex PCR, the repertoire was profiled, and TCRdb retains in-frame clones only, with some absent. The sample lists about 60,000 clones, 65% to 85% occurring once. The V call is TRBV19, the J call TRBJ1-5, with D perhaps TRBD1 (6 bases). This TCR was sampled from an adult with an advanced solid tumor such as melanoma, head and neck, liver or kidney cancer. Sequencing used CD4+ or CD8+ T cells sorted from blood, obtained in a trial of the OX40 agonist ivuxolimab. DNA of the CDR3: TGTGCCAGTAGTCCCAGACAGGCCAATCAGCCCCAGCATTTT. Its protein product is CASSPRQANQPQHF.